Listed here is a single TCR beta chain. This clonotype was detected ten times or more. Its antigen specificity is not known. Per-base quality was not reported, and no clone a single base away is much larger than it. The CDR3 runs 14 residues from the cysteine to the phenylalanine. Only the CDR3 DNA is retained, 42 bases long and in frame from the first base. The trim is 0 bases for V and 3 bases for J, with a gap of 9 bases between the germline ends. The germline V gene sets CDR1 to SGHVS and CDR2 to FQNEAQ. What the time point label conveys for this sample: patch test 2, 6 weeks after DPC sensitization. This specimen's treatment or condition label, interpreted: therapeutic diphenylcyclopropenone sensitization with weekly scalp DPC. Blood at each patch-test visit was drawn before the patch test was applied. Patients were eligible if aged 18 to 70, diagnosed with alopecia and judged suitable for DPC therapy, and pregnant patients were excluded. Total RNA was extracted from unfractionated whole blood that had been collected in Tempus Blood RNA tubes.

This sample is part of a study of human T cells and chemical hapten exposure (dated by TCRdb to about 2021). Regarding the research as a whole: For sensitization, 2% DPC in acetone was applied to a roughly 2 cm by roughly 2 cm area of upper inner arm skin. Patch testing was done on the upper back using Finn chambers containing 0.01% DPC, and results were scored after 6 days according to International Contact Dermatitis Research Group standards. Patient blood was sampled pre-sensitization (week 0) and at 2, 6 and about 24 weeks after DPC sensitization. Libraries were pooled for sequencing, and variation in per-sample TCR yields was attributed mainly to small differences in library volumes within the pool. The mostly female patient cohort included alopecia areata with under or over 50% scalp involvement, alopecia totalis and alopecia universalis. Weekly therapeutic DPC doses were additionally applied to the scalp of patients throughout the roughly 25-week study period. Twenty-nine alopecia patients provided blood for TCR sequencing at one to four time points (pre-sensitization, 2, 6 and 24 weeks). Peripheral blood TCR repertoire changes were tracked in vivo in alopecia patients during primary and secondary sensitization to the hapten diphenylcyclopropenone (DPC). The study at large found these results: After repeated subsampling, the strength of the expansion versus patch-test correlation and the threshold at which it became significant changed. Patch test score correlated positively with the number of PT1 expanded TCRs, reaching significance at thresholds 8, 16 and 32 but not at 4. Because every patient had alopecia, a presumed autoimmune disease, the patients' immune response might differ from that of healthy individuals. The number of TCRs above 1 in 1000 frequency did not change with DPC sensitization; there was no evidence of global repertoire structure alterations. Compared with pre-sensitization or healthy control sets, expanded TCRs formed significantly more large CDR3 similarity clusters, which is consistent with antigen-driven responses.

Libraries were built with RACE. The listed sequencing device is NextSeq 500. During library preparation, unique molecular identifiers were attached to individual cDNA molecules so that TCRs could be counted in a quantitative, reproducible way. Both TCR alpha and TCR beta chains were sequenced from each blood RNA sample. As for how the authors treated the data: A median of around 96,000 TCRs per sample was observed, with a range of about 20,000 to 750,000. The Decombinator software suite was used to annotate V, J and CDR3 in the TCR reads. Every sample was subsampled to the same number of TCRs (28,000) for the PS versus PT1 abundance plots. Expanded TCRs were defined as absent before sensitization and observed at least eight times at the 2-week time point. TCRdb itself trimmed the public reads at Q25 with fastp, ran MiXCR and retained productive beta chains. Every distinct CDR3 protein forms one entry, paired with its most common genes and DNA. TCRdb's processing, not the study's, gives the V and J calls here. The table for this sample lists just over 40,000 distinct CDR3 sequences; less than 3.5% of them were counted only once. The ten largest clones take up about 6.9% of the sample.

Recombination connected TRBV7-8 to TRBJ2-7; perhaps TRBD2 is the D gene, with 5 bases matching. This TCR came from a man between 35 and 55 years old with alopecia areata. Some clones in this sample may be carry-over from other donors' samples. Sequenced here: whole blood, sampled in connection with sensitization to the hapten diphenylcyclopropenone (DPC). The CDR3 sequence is CASSLASGIYEQYF. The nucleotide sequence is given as TGTGCCAGCAGCTTAGCTTCCGGGATCTACGAGCAGTACTTC.